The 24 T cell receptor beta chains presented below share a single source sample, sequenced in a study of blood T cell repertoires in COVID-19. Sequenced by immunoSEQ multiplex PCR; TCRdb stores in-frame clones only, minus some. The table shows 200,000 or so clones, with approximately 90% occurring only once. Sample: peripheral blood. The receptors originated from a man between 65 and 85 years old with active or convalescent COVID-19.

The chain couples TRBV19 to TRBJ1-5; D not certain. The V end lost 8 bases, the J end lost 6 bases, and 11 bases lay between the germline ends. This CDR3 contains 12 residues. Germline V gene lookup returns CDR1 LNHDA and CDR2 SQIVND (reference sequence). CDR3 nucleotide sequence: TGTGCCAGTGAGGTCGACGGTCAGCCCCAGCATTTT. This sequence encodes CASEVDGQPQHF.

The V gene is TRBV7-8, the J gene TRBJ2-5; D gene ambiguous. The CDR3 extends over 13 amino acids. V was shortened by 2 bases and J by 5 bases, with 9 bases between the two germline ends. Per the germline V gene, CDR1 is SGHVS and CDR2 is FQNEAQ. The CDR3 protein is CASSLSPGETQYF. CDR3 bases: TGTGCCAGCAGCTTAAGCCCCGGGGAGACCCAGTACTTC.

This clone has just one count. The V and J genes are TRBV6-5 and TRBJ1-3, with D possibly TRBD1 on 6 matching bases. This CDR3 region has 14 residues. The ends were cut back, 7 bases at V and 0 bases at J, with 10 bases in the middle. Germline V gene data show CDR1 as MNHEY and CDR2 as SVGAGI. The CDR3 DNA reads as TGTGCCAGCAAAGTCAGGGGCTCTGGAAACACCATATATTTT. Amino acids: CASKVRGSGNTIYF.

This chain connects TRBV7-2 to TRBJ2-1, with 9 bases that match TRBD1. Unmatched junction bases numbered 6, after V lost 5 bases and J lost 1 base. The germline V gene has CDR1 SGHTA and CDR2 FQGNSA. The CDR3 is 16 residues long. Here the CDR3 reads CASSTSGQGSYNEQFF. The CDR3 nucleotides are TGTGCCAGCAGCACCTCCGGACAGGGGTCCTACAATGAGCAGTTCTTC.

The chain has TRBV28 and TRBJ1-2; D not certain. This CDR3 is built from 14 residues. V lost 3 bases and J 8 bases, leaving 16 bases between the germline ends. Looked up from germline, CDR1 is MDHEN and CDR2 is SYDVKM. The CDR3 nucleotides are TGTGCCAGCAGTTTGTACACCAATTCCCGCGGCTACACCTTC. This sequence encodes CASSLYTNSRGYTF.

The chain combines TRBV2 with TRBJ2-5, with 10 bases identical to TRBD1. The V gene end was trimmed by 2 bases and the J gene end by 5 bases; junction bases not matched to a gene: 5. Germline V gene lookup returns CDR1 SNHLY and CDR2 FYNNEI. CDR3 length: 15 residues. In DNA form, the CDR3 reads TGTGCCAGCAGTGAATCGACAGGGGGCACGGAGACCCAGTACTTC. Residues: CASSESTGGTETQYF.

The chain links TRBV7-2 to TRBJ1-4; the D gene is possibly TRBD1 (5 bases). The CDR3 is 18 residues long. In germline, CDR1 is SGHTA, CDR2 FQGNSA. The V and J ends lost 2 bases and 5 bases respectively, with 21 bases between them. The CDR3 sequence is CASSLFQRGSAGNEKLFF. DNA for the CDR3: TGTGCCAGCAGCTTATTCCAACGGGGCTCCGCGGGGAATGAAAAACTGTTTTTT.

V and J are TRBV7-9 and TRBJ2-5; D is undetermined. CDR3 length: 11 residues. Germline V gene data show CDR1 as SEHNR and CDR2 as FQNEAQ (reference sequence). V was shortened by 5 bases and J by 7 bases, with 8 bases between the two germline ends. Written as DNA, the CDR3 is TGTGCCAGCAGCCTTCTATCGACCCAGTACTTC. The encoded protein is CASSLLSTQYF.

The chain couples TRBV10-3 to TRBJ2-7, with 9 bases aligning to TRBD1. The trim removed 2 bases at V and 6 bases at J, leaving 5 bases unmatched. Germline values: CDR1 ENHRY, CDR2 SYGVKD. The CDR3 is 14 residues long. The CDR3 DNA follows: TGTGCCATCAGTGAGGGGACAGGGTTTGGCGAGCAGTACTTC. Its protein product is CAISEGTGFGEQYF.

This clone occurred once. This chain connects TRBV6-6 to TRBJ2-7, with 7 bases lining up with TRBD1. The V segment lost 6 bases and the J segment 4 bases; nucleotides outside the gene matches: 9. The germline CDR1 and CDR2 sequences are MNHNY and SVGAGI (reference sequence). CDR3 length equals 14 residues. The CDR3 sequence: CASRGDSRFYEQYF. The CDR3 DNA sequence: TGTGCCAGCAGGGGGGACAGCCGCTTTTACGAGCAGTACTTC.

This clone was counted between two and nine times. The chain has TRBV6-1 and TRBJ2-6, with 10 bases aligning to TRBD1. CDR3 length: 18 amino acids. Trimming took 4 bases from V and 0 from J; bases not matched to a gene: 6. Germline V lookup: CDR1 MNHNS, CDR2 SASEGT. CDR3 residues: CASSVTGGPSSGANVLTF. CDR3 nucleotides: TGTGCCAGCAGTGTGACAGGGGGCCCAAGCTCTGGGGCCAACGTCCTGACTTTC.

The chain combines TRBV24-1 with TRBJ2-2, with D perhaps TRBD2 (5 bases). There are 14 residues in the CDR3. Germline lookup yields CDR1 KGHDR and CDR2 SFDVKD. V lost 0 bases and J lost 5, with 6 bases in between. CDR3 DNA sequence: TGTGCCACCAGTGATTTGCCGGGGACCGGGGAGCTGTTTTTT. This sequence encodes CATSDLPGTGELFF.

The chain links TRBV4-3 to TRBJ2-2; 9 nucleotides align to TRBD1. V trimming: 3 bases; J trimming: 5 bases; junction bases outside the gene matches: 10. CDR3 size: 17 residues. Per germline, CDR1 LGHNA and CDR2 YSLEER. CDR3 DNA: TGCGCCAGCAGCCAGGGGCCCCCGGACAGGGGTACCGGGGAGCTGTTTTTT. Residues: CASSQGPPDRGTGELFF.

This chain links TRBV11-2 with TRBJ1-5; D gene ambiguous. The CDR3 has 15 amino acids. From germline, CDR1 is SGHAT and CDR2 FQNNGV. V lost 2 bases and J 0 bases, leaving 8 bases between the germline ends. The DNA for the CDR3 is TGTGCCAGCAGCTTATCGGACTCTAGCAATCAGCCCCAGCATTTT. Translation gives CASSLSDSSNQPQHF. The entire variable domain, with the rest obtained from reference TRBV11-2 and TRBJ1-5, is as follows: EAGVAQSPRYKIIEKRQSVAFWCNPISGHATLYWYQQILGQGPKLLIQFQNNGVVDDSQLPKDRFSAERLKGVDSTLKIQPAKLEDSAVYLCASSLSDSSNQPQHFGDGTRLSIL.

CDR3 nucleotides: TGTGCCAGCACCCCTAACCGGCTGGGCATTATGGATGAGCAGTTCTTC. It yields the protein CASTPNRLGIMDEQFF. The V and J genes are TRBV28 and TRBJ2-1; no definite D call. Trimming took 7 bases from V and 8 from J, leaving 24 bases between them. The CDR3 covers 16 residues. Germline V gene data show CDR1 as MDHEN and CDR2 as SYDVKM.

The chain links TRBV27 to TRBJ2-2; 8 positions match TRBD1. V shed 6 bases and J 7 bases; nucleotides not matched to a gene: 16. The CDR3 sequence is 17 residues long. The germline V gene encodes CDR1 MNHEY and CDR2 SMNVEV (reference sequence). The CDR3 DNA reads TGTGCCAGCAGCCTAACTCGGACAGGGAAAGAAGGCGGGGAGCTGTTTTTT. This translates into CASSLTRTGKEGGELFF.

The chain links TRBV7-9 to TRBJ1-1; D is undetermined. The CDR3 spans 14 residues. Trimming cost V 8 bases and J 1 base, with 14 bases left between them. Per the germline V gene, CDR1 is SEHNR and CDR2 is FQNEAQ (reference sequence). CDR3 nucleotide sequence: TGTGCCAGCTCCTGGGAGGGAGGGAACACTGAAGCTTTCTTT. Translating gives CASSWEGGNTEAFF.

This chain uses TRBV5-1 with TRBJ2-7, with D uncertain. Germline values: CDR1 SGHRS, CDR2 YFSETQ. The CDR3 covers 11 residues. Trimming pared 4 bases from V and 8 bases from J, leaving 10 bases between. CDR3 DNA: TGCGCCAGCAGCGCCGGTAGCCAGCAGTACTTC. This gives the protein CASSAGSQQYF.

The CDR3: CASSWAGNQPQHF. The CDR3 DNA follows: TGTGCCAGCAGTTGGGCGGGTAATCAGCCCCAGCATTTT. This chain uses TRBV12-3 or TRBV12-4 with TRBJ1-5; unclear D gene. This CDR3 comprises 13 residues. V lost 4 bases and J lost 4, with 8 bases in between.

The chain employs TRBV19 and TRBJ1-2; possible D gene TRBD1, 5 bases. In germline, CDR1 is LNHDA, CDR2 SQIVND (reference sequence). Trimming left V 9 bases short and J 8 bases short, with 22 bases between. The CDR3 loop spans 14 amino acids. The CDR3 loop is CASHDLNSGRGYTF. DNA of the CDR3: TGTGCCAGCCACGACCTGAATTCAGGGAGGGGCTACACCTTC.

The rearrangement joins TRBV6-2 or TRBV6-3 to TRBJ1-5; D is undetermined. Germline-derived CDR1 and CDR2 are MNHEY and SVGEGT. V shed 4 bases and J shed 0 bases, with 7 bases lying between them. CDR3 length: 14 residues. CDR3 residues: CASSFLYSNQPQHF. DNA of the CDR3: TGTGCCAGCAGTTTCCTCTATAGCAATCAGCCCCAGCATTTT.

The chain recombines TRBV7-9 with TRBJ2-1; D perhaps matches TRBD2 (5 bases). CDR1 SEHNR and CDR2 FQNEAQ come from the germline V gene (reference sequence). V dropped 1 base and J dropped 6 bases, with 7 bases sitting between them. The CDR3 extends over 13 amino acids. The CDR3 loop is CASSLGTFNEQFF. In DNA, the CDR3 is TGTGCCAGCAGCTTAGGGACTTTCAATGAGCAGTTCTTC.

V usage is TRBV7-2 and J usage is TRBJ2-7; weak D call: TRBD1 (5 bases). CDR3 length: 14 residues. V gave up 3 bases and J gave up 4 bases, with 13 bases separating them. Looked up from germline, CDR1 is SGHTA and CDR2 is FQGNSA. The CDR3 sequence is CASSLITGNYEQYF. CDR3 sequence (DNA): TGTGCCAGCAGCTTGATAACAGGAAATTACGAGCAGTACTTC.

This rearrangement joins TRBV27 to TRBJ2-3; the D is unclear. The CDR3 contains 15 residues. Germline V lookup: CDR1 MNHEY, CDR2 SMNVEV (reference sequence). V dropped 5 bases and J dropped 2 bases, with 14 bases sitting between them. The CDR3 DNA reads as TGTGCCAGCAGTCTAAAGGCAGGTTCCACAGATACGCAGTATTTT. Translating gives CASSLKAGSTDTQYF.